This T cell receptor beta chain derives from a study of identical twins. Template switching added a universal primer site, and cDNA bore unique molecular identifiers. MiXCR was run by TCRdb on the 5' RACE reads, yielding one entry per CDR3 protein. The table lists 640,000 or so distinct CDR3 sequences, around 6% of them singletons. V shed 2 bases and J 6 bases; nucleotides not matched to a gene: 5. Germline loops: CDR1 SGHRS, CDR2 YFSETQ. The CDR3 loop spans 13 amino acids. This clonotype showed up just a few times. The source is a man between 18 and 35 years old in good health. The rearrangement uses TRBV5-1 and TRBJ2-7, with TRBD1 matching over 7 bases. The sequencing sample was made of naive T cells sorted from blood. Here the CDR3 DNA reads TGCGCCAGCAGCTTCGGGGACAGATCCGAGCAGTACTTC. It yields the protein CASSFGDRSEQYF.